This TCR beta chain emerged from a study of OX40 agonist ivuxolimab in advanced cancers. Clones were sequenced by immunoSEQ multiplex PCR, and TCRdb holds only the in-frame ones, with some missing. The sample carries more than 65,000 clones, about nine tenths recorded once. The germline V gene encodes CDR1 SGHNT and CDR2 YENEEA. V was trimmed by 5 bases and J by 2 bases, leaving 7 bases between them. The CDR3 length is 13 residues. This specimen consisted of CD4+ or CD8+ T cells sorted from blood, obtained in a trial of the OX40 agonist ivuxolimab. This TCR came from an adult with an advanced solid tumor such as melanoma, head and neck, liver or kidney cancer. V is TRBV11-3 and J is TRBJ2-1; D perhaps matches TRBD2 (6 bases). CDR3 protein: CASSRGTYNEQFF. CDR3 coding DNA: TGTGCCAGCAGCCGCGGGACCTACAATGAGCAGTTCTTC.